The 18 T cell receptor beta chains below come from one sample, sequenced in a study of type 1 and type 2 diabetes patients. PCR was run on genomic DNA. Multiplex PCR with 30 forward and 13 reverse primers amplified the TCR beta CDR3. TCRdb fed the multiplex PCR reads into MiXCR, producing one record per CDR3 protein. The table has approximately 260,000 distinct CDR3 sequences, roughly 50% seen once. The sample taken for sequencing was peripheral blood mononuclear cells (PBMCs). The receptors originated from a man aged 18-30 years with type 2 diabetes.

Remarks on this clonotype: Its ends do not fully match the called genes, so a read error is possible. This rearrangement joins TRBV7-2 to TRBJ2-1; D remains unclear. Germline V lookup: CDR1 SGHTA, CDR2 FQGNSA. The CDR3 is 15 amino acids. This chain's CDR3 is CASSFIVGSYNKQFF. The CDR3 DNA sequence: TGTGCCAGCAGCTTTATCGTCGGATCCTACAATAAGCAGTTCTTC.

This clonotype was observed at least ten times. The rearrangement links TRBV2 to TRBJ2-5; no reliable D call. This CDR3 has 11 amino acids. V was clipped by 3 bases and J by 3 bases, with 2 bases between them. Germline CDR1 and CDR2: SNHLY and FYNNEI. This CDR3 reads CASSEEETQYF. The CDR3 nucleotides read TGTGCCAGCAGTGAGGAAGAGACCCAGTACTTC.

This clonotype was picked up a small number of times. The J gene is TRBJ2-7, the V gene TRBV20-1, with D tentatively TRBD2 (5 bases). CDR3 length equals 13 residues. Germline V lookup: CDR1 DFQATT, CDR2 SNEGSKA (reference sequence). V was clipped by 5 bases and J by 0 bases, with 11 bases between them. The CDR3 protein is CSAGETNSYEQYF. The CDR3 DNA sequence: TGCAGTGCTGGCGAGACTAACTCCTACGAGCAGTACTTC.

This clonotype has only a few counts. CDR3 in amino acids: CASSSGRAQPQHF. The CDR3 nucleotides read TGTGCCAGCAGTTCGGGCAGGGCGCAGCCCCAGCATTTT. V and J are TRBV6-5 and TRBJ1-5; D perhaps matches TRBD1 (5 bases). The CDR3 loop spans 13 amino acids. V lost 4 bases and J 7 bases, leaving 11 bases between the germline ends. Looked up from germline, CDR1 is MNHEY and CDR2 is SVGAGI.

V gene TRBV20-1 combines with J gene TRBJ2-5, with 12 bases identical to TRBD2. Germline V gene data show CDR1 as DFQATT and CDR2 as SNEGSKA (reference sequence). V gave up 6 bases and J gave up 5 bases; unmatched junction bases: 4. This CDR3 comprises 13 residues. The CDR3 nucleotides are TGCAGTGCCCTAGGACTAGCGGGGGAGACCCAGTACTTC. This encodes CSALGLAGETQYF.

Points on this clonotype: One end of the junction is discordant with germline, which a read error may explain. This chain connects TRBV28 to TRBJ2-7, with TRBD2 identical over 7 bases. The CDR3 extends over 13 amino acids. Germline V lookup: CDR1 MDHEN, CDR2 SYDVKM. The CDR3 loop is CASTAGVMYEQYF. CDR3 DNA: TGTGCCAGCACTGCGGGGGTGATGTACGAACAGTACTTC.

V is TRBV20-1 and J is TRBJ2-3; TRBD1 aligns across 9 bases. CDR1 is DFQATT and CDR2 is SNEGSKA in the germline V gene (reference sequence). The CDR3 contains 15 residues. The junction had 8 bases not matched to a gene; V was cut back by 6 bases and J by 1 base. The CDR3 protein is CSAQNRDRGTDTQYF. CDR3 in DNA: TGCAGTGCGCAAAACCGGGACAGGGGCACAGATACGCAGTATTTT.

CDR3 residues: CAWRRINRGDEQYF. The CDR3, as DNA: TGTGCCTGGAGACGAATCAACAGGGGCGACGAGCAGTACTTC. The V gene is TRBV30, the J gene TRBJ2-7; 7 bases agree with TRBD1. Germline CDR1 reads GTSNPN; CDR2 reads SVGIG (reference sequence). The J segment lost 5 bases and the V segment lost 3 bases, leaving 10 bases of the junction unmatched. The CDR3 spans 14 residues. The full variable domain, in which reference TRBV30 and TRBJ2-7 provide the parts outside the CDR3, is SQTIHQWPATLVQPVGSPLSLECTVEGTSNPNLYWYRQAAGRGLQLLFYSVGIGQISSEVPQNLSASRPQDRQFILSSKKLLLSDSGFYLCAWRRINRGDEQYFGPGTRLTVT.

In DNA, the CDR3 is TGTGCCAGTACCTATAGCGGGGACCTCGTGGCCGGGGAGCTGTTTTTT. Translation: CASTYSGDLVAGELFF. The chain couples TRBV19 to TRBJ2-2; 8 positions match TRBD2. Germline lookup yields CDR1 LNHDA and CDR2 SQIVND (reference sequence). This CDR3 has 16 residues. Trimming took 7 bases from V and 6 from J; bases not matched to a gene: 13.

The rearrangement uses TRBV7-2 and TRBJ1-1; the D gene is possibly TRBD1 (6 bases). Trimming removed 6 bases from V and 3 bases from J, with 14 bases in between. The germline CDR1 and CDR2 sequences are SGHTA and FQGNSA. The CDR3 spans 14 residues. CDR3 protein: CASRRTTGYTEAFF. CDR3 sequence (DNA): TGTGCCAGCAGACGTACTACAGGGTACACTGAAGCTTTCTTT.

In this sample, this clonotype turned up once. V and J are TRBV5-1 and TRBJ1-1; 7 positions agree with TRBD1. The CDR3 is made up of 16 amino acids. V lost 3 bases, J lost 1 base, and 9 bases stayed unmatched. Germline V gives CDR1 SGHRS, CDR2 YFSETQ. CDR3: CASSSYRGSGNTEAFF. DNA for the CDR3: TGCGCCAGCAGCTCGTACAGGGGTTCAGGGAACACTGAAGCTTTCTTT.

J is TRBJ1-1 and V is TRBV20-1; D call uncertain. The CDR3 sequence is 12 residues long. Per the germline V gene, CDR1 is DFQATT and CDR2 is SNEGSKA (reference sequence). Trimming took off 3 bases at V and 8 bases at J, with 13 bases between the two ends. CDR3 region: CSARTGATEAFF. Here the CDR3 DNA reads TGCAGTGCTAGGACTGGAGCCACCGAAGCTTTCTTT.

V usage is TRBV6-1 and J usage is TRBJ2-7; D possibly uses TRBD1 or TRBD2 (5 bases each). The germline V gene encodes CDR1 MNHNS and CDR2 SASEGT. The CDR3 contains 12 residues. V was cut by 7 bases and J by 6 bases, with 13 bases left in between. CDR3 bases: TGTGCCAGCAACGAGGGACCTACCGAGCAGTACTTC. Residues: CASNEGPTEQYF.

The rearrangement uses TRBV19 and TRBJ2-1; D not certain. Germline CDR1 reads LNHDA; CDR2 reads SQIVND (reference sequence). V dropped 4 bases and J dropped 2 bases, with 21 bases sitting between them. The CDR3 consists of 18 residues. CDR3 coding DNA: TGTGCCAGTAGTACACCCTCACCGTTGATGGAGACCTACAATGAGCAGTTCTTC. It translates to CASSTPSPLMETYNEQFF.

CDR3 amino acids: CASSITGGLEAFF. CDR3 nucleotide sequence: TGTGCCAGCAGTATTACAGGGGGCTTAGAAGCTTTCTTT. The V gene is TRBV6-5, the J gene TRBJ1-1; 9 nucleotides match TRBD1. Trimming at V came to 5 bases and at J to 8 bases, leaving 6 bases not matched to a gene. Germline V lookup: CDR1 MNHEY, CDR2 SVGAGI. This CDR3 comprises 13 residues.

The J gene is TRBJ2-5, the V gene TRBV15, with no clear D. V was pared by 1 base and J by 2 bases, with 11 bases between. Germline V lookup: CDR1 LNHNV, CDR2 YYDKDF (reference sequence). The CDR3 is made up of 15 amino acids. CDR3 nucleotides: TGTGCCACCAGCAGAGGCCATGGTGGGCAAGAGACCCAGTACTTC. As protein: CATSRGHGGQETQYF.

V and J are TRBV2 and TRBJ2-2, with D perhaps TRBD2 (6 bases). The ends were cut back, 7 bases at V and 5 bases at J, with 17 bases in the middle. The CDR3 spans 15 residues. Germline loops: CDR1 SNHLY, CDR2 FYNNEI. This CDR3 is CASNRETPYTGELFF. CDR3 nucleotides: TGTGCCAGCAATCGGGAGACCCCCTATACCGGGGAGCTGTTTTTT.

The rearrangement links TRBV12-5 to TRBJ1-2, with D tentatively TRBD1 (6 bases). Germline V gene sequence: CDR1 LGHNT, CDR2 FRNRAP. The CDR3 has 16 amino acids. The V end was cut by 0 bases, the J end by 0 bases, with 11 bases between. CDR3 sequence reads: CASGLVVEGANYGYTF. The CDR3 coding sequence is TGTGCTAGTGGTTTGGTTGTAGAGGGGGCTAACTATGGCTACACCTTC.